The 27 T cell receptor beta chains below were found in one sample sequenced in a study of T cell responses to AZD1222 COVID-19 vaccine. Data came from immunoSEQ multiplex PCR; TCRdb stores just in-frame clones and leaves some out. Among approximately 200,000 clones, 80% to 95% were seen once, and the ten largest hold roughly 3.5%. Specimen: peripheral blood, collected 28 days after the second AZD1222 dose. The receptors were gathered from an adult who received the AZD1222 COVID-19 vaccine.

This CDR3 reads CASSLNGREQYF. The CDR3 DNA reads as TGTGCCAGCAGCTTAAATGGGCGGGAGCAGTACTTC. This chain uses TRBV11-1 with TRBJ2-7; no firm D call. Trimming removed 2 bases at V and 7 bases at J, with 9 bases between. The length of the CDR3 is 12 residues. CDR1 SGHAT and CDR2 FQDESV come from the germline V gene (reference sequence).

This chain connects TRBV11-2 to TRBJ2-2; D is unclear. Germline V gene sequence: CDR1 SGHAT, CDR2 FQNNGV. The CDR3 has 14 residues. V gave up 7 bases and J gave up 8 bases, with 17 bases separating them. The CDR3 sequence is CASMLFGKEGELFF. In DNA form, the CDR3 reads TGTGCCAGCATGCTCTTTGGTAAAGAGGGGGAGCTGTTTTTT.

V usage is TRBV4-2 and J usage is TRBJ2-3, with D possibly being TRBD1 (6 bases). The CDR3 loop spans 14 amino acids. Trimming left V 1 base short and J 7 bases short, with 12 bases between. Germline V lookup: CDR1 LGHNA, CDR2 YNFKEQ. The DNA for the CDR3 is TGTGCCAGCAGCCAAGTAGTAGGGGGAAATACGCAGTATTTT. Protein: CASSQVVGGNTQYF.

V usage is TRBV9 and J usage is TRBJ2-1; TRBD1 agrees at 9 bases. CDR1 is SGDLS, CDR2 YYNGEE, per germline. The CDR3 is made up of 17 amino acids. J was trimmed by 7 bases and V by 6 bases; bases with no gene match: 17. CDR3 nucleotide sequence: TGTGCCAGCACACCGGACGGCGGGGACAGGGAACTTAATGAGCAGTTCTTC. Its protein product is CASTPDGGDRELNEQFF.

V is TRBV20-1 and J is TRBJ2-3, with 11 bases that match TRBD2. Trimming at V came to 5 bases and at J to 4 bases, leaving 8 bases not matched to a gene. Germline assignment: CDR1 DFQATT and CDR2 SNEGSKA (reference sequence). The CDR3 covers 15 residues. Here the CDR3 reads CSARGLAGFPDTQYF. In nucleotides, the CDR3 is TGCAGTGCTCGTGGACTAGCGGGTTTCCCAGATACGCAGTATTTT.

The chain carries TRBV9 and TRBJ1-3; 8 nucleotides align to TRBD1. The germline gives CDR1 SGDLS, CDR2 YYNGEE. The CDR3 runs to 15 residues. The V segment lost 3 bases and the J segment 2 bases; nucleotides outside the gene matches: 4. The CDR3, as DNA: TGTGCCAGCAGCGAAAAGACAGGGGCTGGAAACACCATATATTTT. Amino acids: CASSEKTGAGNTIYF.

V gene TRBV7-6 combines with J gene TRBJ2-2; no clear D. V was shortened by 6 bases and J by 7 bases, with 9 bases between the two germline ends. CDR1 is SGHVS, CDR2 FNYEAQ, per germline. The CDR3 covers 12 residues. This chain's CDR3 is CASSWVGGELFF. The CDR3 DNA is TGTGCCAGCAGTTGGGTGGGCGGGGAGCTGTTTTTT.

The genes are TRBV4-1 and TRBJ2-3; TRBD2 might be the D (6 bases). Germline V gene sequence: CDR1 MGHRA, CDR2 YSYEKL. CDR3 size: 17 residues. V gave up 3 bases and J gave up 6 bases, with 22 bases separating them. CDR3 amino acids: CASSHEFTPGARDTQYF. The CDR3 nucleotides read TGCGCCAGCAGCCATGAATTTACACCGGGAGCTCGGGATACGCAGTATTTT.

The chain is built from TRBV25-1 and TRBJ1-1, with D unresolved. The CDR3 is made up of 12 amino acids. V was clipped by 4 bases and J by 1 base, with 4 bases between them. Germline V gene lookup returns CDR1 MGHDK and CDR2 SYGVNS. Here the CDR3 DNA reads TGTGCCAGCAGTGGGACGAACACTGAAGCTTTCTTT. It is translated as CASSGTNTEAFF.

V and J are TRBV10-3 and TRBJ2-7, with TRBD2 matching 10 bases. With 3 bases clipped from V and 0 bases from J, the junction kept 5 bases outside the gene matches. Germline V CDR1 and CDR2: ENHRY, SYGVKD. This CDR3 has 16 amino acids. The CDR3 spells CAISEGTSVSSYEQYF. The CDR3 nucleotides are TGTGCCATCAGTGAAGGGACTAGCGTTAGCTCCTACGAGCAGTACTTC.

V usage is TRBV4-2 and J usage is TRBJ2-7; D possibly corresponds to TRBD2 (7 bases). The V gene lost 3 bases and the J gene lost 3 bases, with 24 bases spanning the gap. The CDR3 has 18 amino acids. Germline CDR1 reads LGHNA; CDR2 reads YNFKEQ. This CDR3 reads CASSQYRDGRGYGYEQYF. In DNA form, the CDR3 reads TGTGCCAGCAGCCAGTACAGGGATGGGCGGGGGTACGGCTACGAGCAGTACTTC.

This chain's CDR3 is CASSLRPTGMDEQYF. The CDR3 nucleotides read TGTGCCAGCAGCTTACGACCCACAGGGATGGACGAGCAGTACTTC. V usage is TRBV28 and J usage is TRBJ2-7; possible D gene TRBD1, 6 bases. Germline CDR1 and CDR2: MDHEN and SYDVKM. The V and J ends lost 6 bases and 5 bases respectively, with 20 bases between them. The CDR3 is 15 amino acids.

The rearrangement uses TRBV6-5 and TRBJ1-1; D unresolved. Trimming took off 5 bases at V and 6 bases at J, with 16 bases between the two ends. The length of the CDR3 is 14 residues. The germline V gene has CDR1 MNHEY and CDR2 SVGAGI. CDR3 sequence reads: CASSLTIDTPEAFF. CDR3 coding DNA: TGTGCCAGCAGTCTTACTATCGACACTCCTGAAGCTTTCTTT.

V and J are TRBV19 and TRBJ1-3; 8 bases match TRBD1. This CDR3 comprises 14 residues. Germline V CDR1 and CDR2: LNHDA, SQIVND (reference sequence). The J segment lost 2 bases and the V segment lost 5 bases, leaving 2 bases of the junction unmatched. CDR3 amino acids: CASSSGGPGNTIYF. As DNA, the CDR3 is TGTGCCAGTAGTTCAGGGGGCCCTGGAAACACCATATATTTT.

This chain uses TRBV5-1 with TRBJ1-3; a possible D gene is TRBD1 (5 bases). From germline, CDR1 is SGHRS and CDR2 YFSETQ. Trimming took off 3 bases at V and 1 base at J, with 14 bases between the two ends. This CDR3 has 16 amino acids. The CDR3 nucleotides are TGCGCCAGCAGCTCCGGGACGGTCGCTTCTGGAAACACCATATATTTT. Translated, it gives CASSSGTVASGNTIYF.

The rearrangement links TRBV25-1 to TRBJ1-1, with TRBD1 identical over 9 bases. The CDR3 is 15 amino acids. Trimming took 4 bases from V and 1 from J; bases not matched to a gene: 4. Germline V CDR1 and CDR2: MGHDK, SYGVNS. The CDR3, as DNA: TGTGCCAGCAGTGTTCGGGACAGGGAGAACACTGAAGCTTTCTTT. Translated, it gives CASSVRDRENTEAFF.

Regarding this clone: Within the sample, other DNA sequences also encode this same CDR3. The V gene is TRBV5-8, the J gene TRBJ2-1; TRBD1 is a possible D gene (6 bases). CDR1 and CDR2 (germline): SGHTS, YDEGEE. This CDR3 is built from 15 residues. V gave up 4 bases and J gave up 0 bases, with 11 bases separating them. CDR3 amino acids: CASSPGTSSYNEQFF. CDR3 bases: TGTGCCAGCAGCCCGGGGACAAGCTCCTACAATGAGCAGTTCTTC.

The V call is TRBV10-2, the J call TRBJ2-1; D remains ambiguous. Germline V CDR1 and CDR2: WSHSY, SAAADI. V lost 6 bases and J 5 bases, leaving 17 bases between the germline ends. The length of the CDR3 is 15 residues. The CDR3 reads CASSPIEDANNEQFF. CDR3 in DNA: TGCGCCAGCAGCCCAATTGAGGACGCAAACAATGAGCAGTTCTTC.

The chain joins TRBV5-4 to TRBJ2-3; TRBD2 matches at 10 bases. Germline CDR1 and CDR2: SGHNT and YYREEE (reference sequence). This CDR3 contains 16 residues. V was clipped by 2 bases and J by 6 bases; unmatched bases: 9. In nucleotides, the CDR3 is TGTGCCAGCAGCTTACCTAGCGGGAGTGGGGCCGATACGCAGTATTTT. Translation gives CASSLPSGSGADTQYF.

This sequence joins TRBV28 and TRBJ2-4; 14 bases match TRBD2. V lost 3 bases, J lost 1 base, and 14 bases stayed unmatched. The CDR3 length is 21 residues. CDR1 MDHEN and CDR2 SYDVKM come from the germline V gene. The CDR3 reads CASSFGGPGLAGATAKNIQYF. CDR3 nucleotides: TGTGCCAGCAGTTTTGGTGGGCCGGGACTAGCGGGAGCGACGGCCAAAAACATTCAGTACTTC.

CDR3 in amino acids: CASRQEPTGELFF. The CDR3 region has the DNA TGTGCCAGCAGACAGGAACCTACCGGGGAGCTGTTTTTT. The J gene is TRBJ2-2, the V gene TRBV7-3, with a weak D call TRBD1 (5 bases). From germline, CDR1 is SGHTA and CDR2 FQGTGA. The CDR3 length is 13 residues. The ends were cut back, 6 bases at V and 5 bases at J, with 10 bases in the middle.

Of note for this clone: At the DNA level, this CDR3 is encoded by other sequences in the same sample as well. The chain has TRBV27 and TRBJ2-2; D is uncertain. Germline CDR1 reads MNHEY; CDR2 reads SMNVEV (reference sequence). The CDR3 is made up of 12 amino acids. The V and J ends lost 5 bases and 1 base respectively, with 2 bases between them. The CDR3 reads CASSLNTGELFF. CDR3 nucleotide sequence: TGTGCCAGCAGTCTGAACACCGGGGAGCTGTTTTTT.

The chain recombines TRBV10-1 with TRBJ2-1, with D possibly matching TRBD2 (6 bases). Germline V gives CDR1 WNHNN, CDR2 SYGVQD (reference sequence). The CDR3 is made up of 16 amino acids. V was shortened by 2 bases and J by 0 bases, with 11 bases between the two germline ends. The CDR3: CASSEGGKGSYNEQFF. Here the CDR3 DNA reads TGCGCCAGCAGTGAGGGCGGGAAGGGCTCCTACAATGAGCAGTTCTTC.

CDR3 in amino acids: CASSQEGGFNYEQYF. Here the CDR3 DNA reads TGCGCCAGCAGCCAAGAGGGGGGTTTCAATTACGAGCAGTACTTC. The V call is TRBV4-1, the J call TRBJ2-7, with D possibly being TRBD2 (6 bases). The CDR3 contains 15 residues. V was clipped by 0 bases and J by 4 bases, with 13 bases between them. The germline V gene has CDR1 MGHRA and CDR2 YSYEKL.

CDR3 bases: TGTGCCAGCAGCTCGTCTGGTCCCTCTGGGGCCAACGTCCTGACTTTC. Amino acids: CASSSSGPSGANVLTF. V usage is TRBV11-2 and J usage is TRBJ2-6; D uncertain. The CDR3 covers 16 residues. CDR1 is SGHAT, CDR2 FQNNGV, per germline. Trimming removed 4 bases at V and 0 bases at J, with 10 bases between.

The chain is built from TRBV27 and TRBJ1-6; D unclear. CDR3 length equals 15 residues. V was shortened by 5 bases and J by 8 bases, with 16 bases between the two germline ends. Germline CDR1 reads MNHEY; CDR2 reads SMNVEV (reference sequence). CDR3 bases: TGTGCCAGCAGTCCGATGGACTCTCGCTATTCACCCCTCCACTTT. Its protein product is CASSPMDSRYSPLHF.

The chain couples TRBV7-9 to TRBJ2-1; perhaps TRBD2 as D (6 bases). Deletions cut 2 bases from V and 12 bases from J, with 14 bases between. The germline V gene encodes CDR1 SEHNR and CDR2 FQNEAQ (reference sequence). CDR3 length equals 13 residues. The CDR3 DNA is TGTGCCAGCAGCTTACCGGGAGTAGGAGGGCAGTTCTTC. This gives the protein CASSLPGVGGQFF.